The subject of this entry is one TCR beta chain. These data originate in a study of blood T cell repertoires in COVID-19. Across the whole study: Collection of acute and convalescent COVID-19 samples took place in the United States, Italy and Spain.

Per the original methods: Researchers report that nucleated cell counts were estimated from reference gene primer amplification. Assay used: immunoSEQ multiplex PCR; TCRdb lists only in-frame clones, some missing. The DNA gave D and trimming, while V, J and clone size come from that table. The data hold under 300,000 clones, with roughly 80% observed a single time. The CDR3 spans 16 residues. CDR1 LGHNA and CDR2 YNFKEQ come from the germline V gene. V was clipped by 1 base and J by 7 bases; unmatched bases: 6. The receptor was isolated from a man in his sixties who had recovered from COVID-19. Sequencing was carried out using peripheral blood. V usage is TRBV4-2 and J usage is TRBJ1-6; 8 bases align to TRBD1. The CDR3 loop reads CASSQGRDRSNSPLHF. DNA of the CDR3: TGTGCCAGCAGCCAAGGCCGGGACAGGTCCAATTCACCCCTCCACTTT.